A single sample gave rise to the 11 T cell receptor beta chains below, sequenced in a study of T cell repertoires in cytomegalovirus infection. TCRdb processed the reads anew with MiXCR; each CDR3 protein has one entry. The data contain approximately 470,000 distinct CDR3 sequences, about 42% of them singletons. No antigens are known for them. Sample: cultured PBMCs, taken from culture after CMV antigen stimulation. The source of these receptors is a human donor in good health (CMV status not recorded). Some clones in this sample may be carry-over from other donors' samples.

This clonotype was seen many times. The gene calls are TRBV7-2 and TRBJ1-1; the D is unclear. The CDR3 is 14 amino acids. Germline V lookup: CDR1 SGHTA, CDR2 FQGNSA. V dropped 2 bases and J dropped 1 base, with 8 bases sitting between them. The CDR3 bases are TGTGCCAGCAGCTTATTCTTACAGAACACTGAAGCTTTCTTT. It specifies CASSLFLQNTEAFF.

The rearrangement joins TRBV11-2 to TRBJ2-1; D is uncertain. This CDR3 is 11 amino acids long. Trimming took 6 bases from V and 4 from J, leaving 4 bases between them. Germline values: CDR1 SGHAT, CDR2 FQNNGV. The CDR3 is CASRNYNEQFF. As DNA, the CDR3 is TGTGCCAGCAGAAATTACAATGAGCAGTTCTTC.

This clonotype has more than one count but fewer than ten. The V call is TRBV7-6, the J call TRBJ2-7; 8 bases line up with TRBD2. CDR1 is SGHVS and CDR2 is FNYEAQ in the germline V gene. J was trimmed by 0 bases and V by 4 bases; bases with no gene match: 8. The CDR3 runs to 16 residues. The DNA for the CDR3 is TGTGCCAGCAGCTCCGCCCCGGCGGGGGGCTCCTACGAGCAGTACTTC. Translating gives CASSSAPAGGSYEQYF.

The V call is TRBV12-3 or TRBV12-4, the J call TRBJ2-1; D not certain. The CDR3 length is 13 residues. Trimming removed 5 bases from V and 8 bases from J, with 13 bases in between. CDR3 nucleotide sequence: TGTGCCAGCAGTCTGTCCCTCCTAGATGAGCAGTTCTTC. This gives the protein CASSLSLLDEQFF.

The CDR3 reads CATSDARDHTQYF. For the CDR3, the DNA is TGTGCCACCAGTGACGCAAGGGATCATACGCAGTATTTT. The chain employs TRBV24-1 and TRBJ2-3; no firm D call. Germline assignment: CDR1 KGHDR and CDR2 SFDVKD. V was shortened by 4 bases and J by 7 bases, with 11 bases between the two germline ends. The length of the CDR3 is 13 residues.

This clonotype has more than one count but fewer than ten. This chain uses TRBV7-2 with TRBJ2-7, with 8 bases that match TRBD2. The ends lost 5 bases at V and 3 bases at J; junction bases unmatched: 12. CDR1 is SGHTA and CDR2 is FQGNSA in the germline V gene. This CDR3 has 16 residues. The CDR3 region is CASSPRGGAGVYEQYF. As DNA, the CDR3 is TGTGCCAGCAGCCCCCGAGGTGGAGCGGGAGTCTACGAGCAGTACTTC.

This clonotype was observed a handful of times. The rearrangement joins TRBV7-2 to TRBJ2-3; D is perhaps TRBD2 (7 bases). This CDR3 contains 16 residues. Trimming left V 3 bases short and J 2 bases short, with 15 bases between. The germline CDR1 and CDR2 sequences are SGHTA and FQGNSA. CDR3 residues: CASSLAGASPTDTQYF. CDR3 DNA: TGTGCCAGCAGCTTGGCGGGGGCCTCACCCACAGATACGCAGTATTTT.

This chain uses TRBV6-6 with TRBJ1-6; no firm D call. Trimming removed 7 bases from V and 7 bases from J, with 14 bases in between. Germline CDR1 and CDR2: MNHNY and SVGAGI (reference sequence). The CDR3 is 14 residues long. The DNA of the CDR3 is TGTGCCAGCACTGAAACATTCTCGAATTCACCCCTCCACTTT. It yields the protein CASTETFSNSPLHF.

For the CDR3, the DNA is TGTGCCAGCGGGGCGTCGTCCTATAATTCACCCCTCCACTTT. Its translation is CASGASSYNSPLHF. The chain joins TRBV7-8 to TRBJ1-6; a possible D gene is TRBD1 (5 bases). The CDR3 consists of 14 residues. V was clipped by 8 bases and J by 1 base, with 9 bases between them. Germline values: CDR1 SGHVS, CDR2 FQNEAQ.

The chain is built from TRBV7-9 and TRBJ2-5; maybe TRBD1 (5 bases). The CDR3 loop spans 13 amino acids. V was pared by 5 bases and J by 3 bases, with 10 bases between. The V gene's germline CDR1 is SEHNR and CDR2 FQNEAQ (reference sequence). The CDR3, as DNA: TGTGCCAGCAGCCCGGACATCGAAGAGACCCAGTACTTC. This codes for CASSPDIEETQYF.

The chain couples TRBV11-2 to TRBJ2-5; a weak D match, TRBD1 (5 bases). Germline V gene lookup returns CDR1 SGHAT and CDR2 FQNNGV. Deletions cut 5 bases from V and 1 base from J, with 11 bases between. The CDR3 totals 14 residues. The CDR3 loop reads CASSTQTGQETQYF. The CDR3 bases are TGTGCCAGCAGCACCCAAACAGGCCAAGAGACCCAGTACTTC.